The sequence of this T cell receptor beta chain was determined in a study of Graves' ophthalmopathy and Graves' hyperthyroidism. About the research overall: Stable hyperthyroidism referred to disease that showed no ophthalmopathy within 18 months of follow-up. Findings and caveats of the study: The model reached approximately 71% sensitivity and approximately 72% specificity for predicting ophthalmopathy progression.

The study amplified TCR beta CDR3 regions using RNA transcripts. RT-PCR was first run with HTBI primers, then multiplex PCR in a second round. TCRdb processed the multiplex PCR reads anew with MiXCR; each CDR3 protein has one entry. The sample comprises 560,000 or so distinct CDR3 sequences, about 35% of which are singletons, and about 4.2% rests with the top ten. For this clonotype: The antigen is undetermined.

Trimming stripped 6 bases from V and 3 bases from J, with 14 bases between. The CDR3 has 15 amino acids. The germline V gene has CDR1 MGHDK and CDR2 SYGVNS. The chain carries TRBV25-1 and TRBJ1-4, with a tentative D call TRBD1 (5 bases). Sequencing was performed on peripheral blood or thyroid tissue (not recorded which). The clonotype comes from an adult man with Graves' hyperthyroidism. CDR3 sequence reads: CASRAAGTPNEKLFF. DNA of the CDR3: TGTGCCAGCAGAGCCGCAGGGACCCCTAATGAAAAACTGTTTTTT.